The clone carrying this T cell receptor beta chain was detected once. CDR1 and CDR2 from the germline V gene are MDHEN and SYDVKM. This CDR3 has 14 amino acids. V was pared by 5 bases and J by 8 bases, with 6 bases of the junction left unmatched. These data originate in a study of patients and donors after allogeneic stem cell transplantation. From the RT-PCR reads, TCRdb called clonotypes with MiXCR, one entry per CDR3 protein. Counted here are about a million distinct CDR3 sequences, 18% occurring once; the ten biggest clones make up around 6%. The chain combines TRBV28 with TRBJ2-1, with TRBD2 matching 10 bases. This receptor was identified in a human donor who was either an allogeneic HSCT recipient or a stem cell or donor lymphocyte infusion donor (not recorded which). It is not recorded whose cells these are; they may come from a transplant donor. The specimen sequenced was blood, either unsorted or a sorted T cell fraction (not recorded which). CDR3 DNA sequence: TGTGCCAGCAGTCCCCCGGGACTAGCGTATGAGCAGTTCTTC. Translation: CASSPPGLAYEQFF. Drawing the rest from reference TRBV28 and TRBJ2-1, the complete variable domain is DVKVTQSSRYLVKRTGEKVFLECVQDMDHENMFWYRQDPGLGLRLIYFSYDVKMKEKGDIPEGYSVSREKKERFSLILESASTNQTSMYLCASSPPGLAYEQFFGPGTRLTVL.